This T cell receptor beta chain was profiled in a study of cytomegalovirus exposure and HLA in healthy donors. Study information: Roughly 180 million T cells yielded about 120 million unique TCR beta sequences, as an earlier analysis found. Early released data had around 89 million unique TCRs, all coming from HLA-typed donors. Broader study findings: In the analysis, some V segments, TRBV6-2 and TRBV6-3 included, were excluded as indistinguishable.

Between the trimmed V and J ends, which lost 4 bases and 2 bases, there was a span of 11 bases. CDR3 length: 14 residues. Germline V lookup: CDR1 LNHDA, CDR2 SQIVND (reference sequence). Vbeta (60) and Jbeta (13) primers were used in the PCR. Sequenced by immunoSEQ multiplex PCR; TCRdb stores in-frame clones only, minus some. The repertoire table contains 150,000 to 250,000 clones. As to this clone: Its antigen is not identified.

The rearrangement uses TRBV19 and TRBJ1-1; D may be TRBD1 (6 bases). The material sequenced was PBMCs. The TCR comes from a boy between 10 and 17 years old in good health and CMV-seronegative. The CDR3 DNA reads as TGTGCCAGTAGTAGGGGACAAAGCAACACTGAAGCTTTCTTT. Protein product: CASSRGQSNTEAFF.